Below, one T cell receptor beta chain is given with its context. Since no conserved phenylalanine or tryptophan closes the CDR3, a read error is the likely cause. No cell sorting was done before RNA was extracted from the tissue. Distant lung tissue was collected more than 3 cm away from the tumor edge. Three rounds of nested PCR, following a modified ARM-PCR protocol, produced the TCRbeta library. One entry per CDR3 protein results from TCRdb running MiXCR on the multiplex PCR reads. Seen here are roughly 67,000 distinct CDR3 sequences, 75% to 85% observed once, and the top ten hold under 45%. The CDR3 is made up of 15 amino acids. V lost 5 bases and J lost 0, with 14 bases in between. Germline-derived CDR1 and CDR2 are SGHDT and YYEEEE. This entry comes from a study of tumor and adjacent non-tumor tissue in lung cancer. Turning to the study itself: There were around eleven adenocarcinoma, a couple of squamous cell carcinoma and 1 small cell lung cancer cases.

This TCR derives from a man in his 60s with non-small cell lung cancer. Input material: distant non-tumor lung tissue. The chain is built from TRBV5-6 and TRBJ2-5; D may be TRBD1 (6 bases). CDR3 sequence reads: CASSLRGSYQETQYL. CDR3 DNA sequence: TGTGCCAGCAGTCTCAGGGGAAGTTACCAAGAGACCCAGTACCTC.